This TCR beta chain appears in the sequencing data of a study of shared clonotypes between healthy human individuals (TCRdb year 2020). Looking at the study overall: Two women and a few men aged 18 to 49 years were included in the cohort. To estimate repertoire size and how much clonotype sharing occurs between individuals, the study deeply sequenced the blood TCR repertoires of five healthy adults. To increase sequencing depth and limit assay-specific biases, different laboratories used diverse techniques to prepare libraries and sequence TCR repertoires. Leukapheresis yielded between about 0.9 and 9.5 billion PBMCs per donor. For each donor, CD4 naive and CD4 memory were each run on three plates, CD8 naive on two plates, and CD8 memory on one plate. The research as a whole found: Clonotypes shared by all four sorted-subset donors showed higher generation probabilities than non-shared clonotypes. Naive subsets generally had larger estimated clonotype richness than memory subsets did. Sampling was restricted to blood, and TCR repertoires in tissue are likely to differ from TCR repertoires in blood. Rarefaction of sorted-subset datasets indicated incomplete sequencing despite the large sequencing depth. Because the study included a small number of donors, the genetic and exposure-history diversity represented was limited. Based on pairwise subsampling, the degree of clonotype sharing among donors was expected to be affected by sequencing depth. Around 5.4% of naive CD4, around 3.5% of naive CD8, roughly 2.5% of memory CD4, and 0.35% to 0.4% of memory CD8 clonotypes were shared across several donors.

Including the terminal cysteine and phenylalanine, the CDR3 comprises 14 residues. This entry keeps only the CDR3 DNA: 42 bases, framed from base 1. The germline V gene yields SGHRS for CDR1 and YFSETQ for CDR2. Relative to germline, V is 0 bases shorter and J is 4 bases shorter, with 10 bases between their ends. Details on this clone: Its specific antigen is unknown. It has no much larger one-base neighbor in the sample; base qualities were not kept.

Healthy HIV-negative adults with no recently reported acute infections or vaccinations were included as donors. All donors were Caucasian adults living in Nashville, Tennessee, USA. CD4+ T cells were enriched through magnetic negative selection, after which naive cells were positively selected on CD45RA and the remaining negative fraction served as the memory subset. After blood collection by leukapheresis, PBMCs were isolated using Ficoll-Histopaque density gradient centrifugation and then cryopreserved in the vapor phase of liquid nitrogen. Analytical flow cytometry was used to check the purity and quantity of every magnetically sorted T cell population. From each sorted fraction, genomic DNA was isolated and quantified by UV absorbance on a Nanodrop 2000c. TCR CDR3 regions were amplified from genomic DNA by multiplex PCR using the deep immunoSEQ assay. For each cell subset, the extracted genomic DNA was distributed evenly across all wells of several immunoSEQ 96-well plates, and each plate served as one replicate. Each replicate PCR for sorted subsets received about 210 ng genomic DNA, equal to 30,000 or so T cell genomes. Purified libraries were quantified with a Qubit 3.0 fluorometer, sized on a Bioanalyzer 2100, and re-quantified with the KAPA Library Quantification kit. Every immunoSEQ 96-well plate was sequenced on a separate single-read 150-cycle Illumina NextSeq 550 flow cell. Per the source publication's procedure: Because the immunoSEQ output held only junctional sequences and lacked quality scores, the filtering could not match the filtering applied to full-length reads. Sequences were annotated with PyIR, a Python wrapper for IgBLAST v1.9, using IMGT germline references to assign V/J genes and CDR3. Reads were removed for weak V/J assignments (E-value above 1e-6), missing CDR3, stop codons, out-of-frame junctions, or ambiguous translated residues. V3J clonotypes were defined as sequences sharing the same inferred V gene, J gene, and CDR3 amino acid sequence. To compute the percentage overlap between repertoires, the number of shared unique clonotypes was divided by the size of the smaller repertoire. RTK rarefaction, the Chao1 estimator, and Recon v2.1 estimates of unobserved clonotypes were used to assess repertoire richness. Generation probabilities were computed with OLGA for all TCRbeta clonotypes obtained by the gDNA method from a few donors. Not all clones reach the TCRdb copy of this immuneACCESS table, which keeps in-frame sequences only. Checked studies attribute under half of the gap to unresolved V genes and leave the rest unexplained. V, J and clone size reflect that table, while D and trimming were determined from the DNA. The sample yields roughly 2 million clones; around 95% were counted once. The ten largest clonotypes hold 0.13% of the sample.

Sequencing used naive CD4+ T cells sorted from blood. The cell subset or site label on this specimen signifies: CD45RA+ positively selected. The TCR originated in a man aged 18 to 30 in good health. The chain was built from TRBV5-1 and TRBJ1-2; perhaps TRBD1 is the D gene, with 5 bases matching. At the DNA level, the sequence is TGCGCCAGCAGCTTGGCCCGGGACGTCTATGGCTACACCTTC. This codes for CASSLARDVYGYTF.